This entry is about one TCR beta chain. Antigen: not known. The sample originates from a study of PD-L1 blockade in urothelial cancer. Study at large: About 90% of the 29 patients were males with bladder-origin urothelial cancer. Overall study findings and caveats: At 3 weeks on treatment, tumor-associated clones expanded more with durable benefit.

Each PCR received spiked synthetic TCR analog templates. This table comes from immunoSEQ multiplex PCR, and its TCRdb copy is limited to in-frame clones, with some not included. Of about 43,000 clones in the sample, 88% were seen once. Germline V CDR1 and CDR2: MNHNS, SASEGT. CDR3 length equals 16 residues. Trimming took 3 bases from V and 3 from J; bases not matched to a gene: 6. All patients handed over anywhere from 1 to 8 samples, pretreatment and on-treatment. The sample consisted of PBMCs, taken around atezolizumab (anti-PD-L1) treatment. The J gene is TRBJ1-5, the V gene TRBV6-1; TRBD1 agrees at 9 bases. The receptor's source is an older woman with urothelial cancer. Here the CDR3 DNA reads TGTGCCAGCAGTGACCTCGGGACAGGGAACAATCAGCCCCAGCATTTT. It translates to CASSDLGTGNNQPQHF.